This T cell receptor (beta chain) was sequenced for a study of prognosis after radiotherapy for stage I lung cancer. Study details: Individuals diagnosed with stage I non-small cell lung cancer underwent enrollment between April 2018 and 2019. Patients (about 14 men, about six women) were aged about 50 to 84, median approximately 74 years. A few patients developed post-radiotherapy distant metastases at median roughly 7 months; about 15 had no significant progression. At a biologically effective dose of at least 100 Gy and in 3 to 5 fractions, SBRT was the radiotherapy delivered.

This clonotype was found many times. It was by two-round multiplex PCR that TCR beta CDR3 was amplified from genomic DNA. The use of primers specific to each TRBV and TRBJ gene characterized first-round PCR. MiXCR, run by TCRdb on the multiplex PCR reads, gives a single entry per CDR3 protein. The table records about 16,000 distinct CDR3 sequences, less than 55% of them present only once. Germline V gene lookup returns CDR1 SGHRS and CDR2 YFSETQ. The length of the CDR3 is 15 residues. After removal of 3 bases from V and 1 base from J, the junction contained 4 bases not matched to a gene. The sample consisted of PBMCs, taken before or after stereotactic body radiation therapy (not recorded which). The origin of this receptor is a donor aged 50 or older with non-small cell lung cancer. The J gene is TRBJ2-1, the V gene TRBV5-1; 7 nucleotides agree with TRBD2. CDR3: CASSSPGRSYNEQFF. For the CDR3, the DNA is TGCGCCAGCAGCTCCCCCGGGAGGTCCTACAATGAGCAGTTCTTC.